The T cell receptor (beta chain) described here comes from a study of blood T cells in healthy people across ages. With a J-beta primer mix and a sample-barcoded 5' primer, a second PCR ran roughly 6 to 11 cycles. Each CDR3 protein is one row after TCRdb ran MiXCR on the 5' RACE reads. The repertoire holds about 1 million distinct CDR3 sequences, around 43% seen once, with approximately 17% in the top ten. The length of the CDR3 is 14 residues. CDR1 DFQATT and CDR2 SNEGSKA come from the germline V gene (reference sequence). J gave up 4 bases and V 3 bases, and 8 bases lay outside the gene matches. This clonotype originated in a woman aged 60 to 75 in good health. This chain uses TRBV20-1 with TRBJ1-2, with TRBD1 identical over 7 bases. The sequenced sample was blood. This CDR3 is CSARSQGESYGYTF. Written as DNA, the CDR3 is TGCAGTGCTAGGTCGCAGGGGGAAAGCTATGGCTACACCTTC.